The clone carrying this TCR beta chain was counted only a few times. Its matching antigen is unknown. The data were obtained in a study of T-cell memory formation after mild COVID-19. Constant-segment primers and 5'RACE yielded cDNA libraries for TCR alpha and TCR beta, each carrying sample barcodes and UMIs. TCRdb re-called the 5' RACE reads through MiXCR, storing one row per CDR3 protein. The repertoire has around 140,000 distinct CDR3 sequences, over 15% of them found once; the top ten carry around 2%. Study outcomes and limitations: Pre-infection memory harbored some responding clones, suggesting cross-reactive memory joined. Confirmation was lacking for SARS-CoV-2 specificity of second-wave clones that peaked on day 37.

The source material was PBMCs or a T cell subset sorted from them (not recorded which). This receptor was obtained from an adult woman who had mild COVID-19 (a few samples of this study predate the infection). Cell type and time point are not known.

The CDR3 DNA reads as TGTGCCAGCAGCTTATATTCAGATAGCTCCTACAATGAGCAGTTCTTC. The encoded protein is CASSLYSDSSYNEQFF. The chain has TRBV7-8 and TRBJ2-1; D uncertain. The germline V and J ends were trimmed by 2 bases and 0 bases, with 11 bases remaining between them. The CDR3 is 16 amino acids. Germline V gene data show CDR1 as SGHVS and CDR2 as FQNEAQ.